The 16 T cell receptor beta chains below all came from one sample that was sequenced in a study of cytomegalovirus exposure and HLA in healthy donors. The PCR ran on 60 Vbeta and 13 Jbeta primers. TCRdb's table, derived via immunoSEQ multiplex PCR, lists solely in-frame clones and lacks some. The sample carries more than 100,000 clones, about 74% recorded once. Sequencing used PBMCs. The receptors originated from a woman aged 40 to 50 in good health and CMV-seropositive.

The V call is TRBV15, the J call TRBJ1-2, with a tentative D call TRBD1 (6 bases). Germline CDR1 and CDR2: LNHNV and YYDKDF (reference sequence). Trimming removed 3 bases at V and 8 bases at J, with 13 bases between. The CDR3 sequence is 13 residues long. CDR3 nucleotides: TGTGCCACCAGCAGGCGCAGGGGTGAGGGCTACACCTTC. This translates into CATSRRRGEGYTF.

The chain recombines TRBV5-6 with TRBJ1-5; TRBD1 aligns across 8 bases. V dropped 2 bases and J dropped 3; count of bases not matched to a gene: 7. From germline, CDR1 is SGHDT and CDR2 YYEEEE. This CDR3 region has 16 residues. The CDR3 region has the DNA TGTGCCAGCAGCTTCCGACGGACAGGGTACAATCAGCCCCAGCATTTT. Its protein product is CASSFRRTGYNQPQHF. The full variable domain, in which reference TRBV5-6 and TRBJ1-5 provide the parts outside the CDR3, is DAGVTQSPTHLIKTRGQQVTLRCSPKSGHDTVSWYQQALGQGPQFIFQYYEEEERQRGNFPDRFSGHQFPNYSSELNVNALLLGDSALYLCASSFRRTGYNQPQHFGDGTRLSIL.

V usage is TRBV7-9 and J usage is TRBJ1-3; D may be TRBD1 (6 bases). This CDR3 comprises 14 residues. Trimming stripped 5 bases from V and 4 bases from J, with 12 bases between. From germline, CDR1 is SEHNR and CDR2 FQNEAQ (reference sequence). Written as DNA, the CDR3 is TGTGCCAGCAGCAACAGGGACACAGGAAACACCATATATTTT. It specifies CASSNRDTGNTIYF.

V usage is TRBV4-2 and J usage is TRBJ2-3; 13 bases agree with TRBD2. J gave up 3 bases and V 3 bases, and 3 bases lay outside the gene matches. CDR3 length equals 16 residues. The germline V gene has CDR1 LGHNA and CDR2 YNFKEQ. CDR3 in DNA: TGTGCCAGCAGCCACGGGACTAGCGGGAAAACAGATACGCAGTATTTT. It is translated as CASSHGTSGKTDTQYF.

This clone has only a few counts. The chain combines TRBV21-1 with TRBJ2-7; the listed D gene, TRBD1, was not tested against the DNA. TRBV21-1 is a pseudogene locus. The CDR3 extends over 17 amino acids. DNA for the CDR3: TGTGCCAGCAGCAAAGATTGGGGGGACAGAAATCCCTACGAGCAGTACTTC. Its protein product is CASSKDWGDRNPYEQYF.

CDR3 nucleotides: TGTGCCAGCAGCTTAGTGTCAGGCAGCACAGATACGCAGTATTTT. It translates to CASSLVSGSTDTQYF. The chain uses TRBV7-9 and TRBJ2-3, with D unresolved. Per germline, CDR1 SEHNR and CDR2 FQNEAQ (reference sequence). The V gene lost 1 base and the J gene lost 0 bases, with 8 bases spanning the gap. The CDR3 contains 15 residues. Drawing the rest from reference TRBV7-9 and TRBJ2-3, the complete variable domain is DTGVSQNPRHKITKRGQNVTFRCDPISEHNRLYWYRQTLGQGPEFLTYFQNEAQLEKSRLLSDRFSAERPKGSFSTLEIQRTEQGDSAMYLCASSLVSGSTDTQYFGPGTRLTVL.

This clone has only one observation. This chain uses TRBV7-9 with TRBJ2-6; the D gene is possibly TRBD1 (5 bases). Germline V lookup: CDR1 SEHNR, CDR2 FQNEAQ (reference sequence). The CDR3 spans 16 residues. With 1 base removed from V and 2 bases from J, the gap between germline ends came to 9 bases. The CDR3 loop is CASSLGAGPGANVLTF. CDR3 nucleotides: TGTGCCAGCAGCTTAGGGGCAGGGCCTGGGGCCAACGTCCTGACTTTC.

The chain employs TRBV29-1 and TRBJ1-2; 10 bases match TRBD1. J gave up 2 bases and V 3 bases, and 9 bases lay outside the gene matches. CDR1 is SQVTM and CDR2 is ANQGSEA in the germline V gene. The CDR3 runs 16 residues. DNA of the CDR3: TGCAGCGTTGAGCGGGACAGGGGATATGCGAACTATGGCTACACCTTC. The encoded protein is CSVERDRGYANYGYTF. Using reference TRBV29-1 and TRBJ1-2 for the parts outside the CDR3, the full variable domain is SAVISQKPSRDICQRGTSLTIQCQVDSQVTMMFWYRQQPGQSLTLIATANQGSEATYESGFVIDKFPISRPNLTFSTLTVSNMSPEDSSIYLCSVERDRGYANYGYTFGSGTRLTVV.

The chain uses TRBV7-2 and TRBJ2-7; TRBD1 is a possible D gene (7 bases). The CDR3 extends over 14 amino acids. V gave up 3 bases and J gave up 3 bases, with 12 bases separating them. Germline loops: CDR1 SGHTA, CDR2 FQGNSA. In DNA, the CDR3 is TGTGCCAGCAGCTTGCAGGGGGGTTACTACGAGCAGTACTTC. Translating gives CASSLQGGYYEQYF.

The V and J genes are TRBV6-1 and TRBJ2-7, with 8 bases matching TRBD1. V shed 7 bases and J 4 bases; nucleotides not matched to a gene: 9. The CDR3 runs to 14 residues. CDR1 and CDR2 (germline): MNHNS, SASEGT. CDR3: CASTNDQGAYEQYF. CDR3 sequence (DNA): TGTGCCAGCACTAATGACCAGGGGGCTTACGAGCAGTACTTC.

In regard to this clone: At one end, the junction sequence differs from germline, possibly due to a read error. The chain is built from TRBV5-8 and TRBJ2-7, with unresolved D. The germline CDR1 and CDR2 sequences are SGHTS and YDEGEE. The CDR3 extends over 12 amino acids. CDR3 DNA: TGTGCCAGCAGCTCTCCCACAGCTTCTCCCCACTTC. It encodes CASSSPTASPHF.

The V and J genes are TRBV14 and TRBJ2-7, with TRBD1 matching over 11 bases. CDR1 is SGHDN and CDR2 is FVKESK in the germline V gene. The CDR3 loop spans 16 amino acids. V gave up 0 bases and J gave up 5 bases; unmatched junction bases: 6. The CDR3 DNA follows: TGTGCCAGCAGCCAAGATCGGGGGACAGGGGGGCACGAGCAGTACTTC. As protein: CASSQDRGTGGHEQYF. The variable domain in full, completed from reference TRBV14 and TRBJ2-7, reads EAGVTQFPSHSVIEKGQTVTLRCDPISGHDNLYWYRRVMGKEIKFLLHFVKESKQDESGMPNNRFLAERTGGTYSTLKVQPAELEDSGVYFCASSQDRGTGGHEQYFGPGTRLTVT.

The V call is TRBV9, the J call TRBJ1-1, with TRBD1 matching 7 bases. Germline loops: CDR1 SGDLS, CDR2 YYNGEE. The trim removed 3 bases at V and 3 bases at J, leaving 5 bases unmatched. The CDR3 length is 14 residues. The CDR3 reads CASSATGSHTEAFF. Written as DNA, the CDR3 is TGTGCCAGCAGCGCGACAGGGTCTCACACTGAAGCTTTCTTT. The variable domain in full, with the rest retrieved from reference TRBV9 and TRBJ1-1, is DSGVTQTPKHLITATGQRVTLRCSPRSGDLSVYWYQQSLDQGLQFLIQYYNGEERAKGNILERFSAQQFPDLHSELNLSSLELGDSALYFCASSATGSHTEAFFGQGTRLTVV.

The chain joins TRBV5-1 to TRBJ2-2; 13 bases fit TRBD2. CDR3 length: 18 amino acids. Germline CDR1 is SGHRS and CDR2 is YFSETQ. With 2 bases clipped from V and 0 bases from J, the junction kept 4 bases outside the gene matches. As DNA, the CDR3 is TGCGCCAGCAGCTTCCGACTAGCGGGGGGCTCGAACACCGGGGAGCTGTTTTTT. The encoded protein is CASSFRLAGGSNTGELFF. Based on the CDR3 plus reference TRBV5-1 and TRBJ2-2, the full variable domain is KAGVTQTPRYLIKTRGQQVTLSCSPISGHRSVSWYQQTPGQGLQFLFEYFSETQRNKGNFPGRFSGRQFSNSRSEMNVSTLELGDSALYLCASSFRLAGGSNTGELFFGEGSRLTVL.

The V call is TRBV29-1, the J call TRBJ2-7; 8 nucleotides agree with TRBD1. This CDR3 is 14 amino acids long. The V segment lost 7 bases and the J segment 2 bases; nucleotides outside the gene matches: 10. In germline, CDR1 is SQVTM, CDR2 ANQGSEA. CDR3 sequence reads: CSALSGTGTYEQYF. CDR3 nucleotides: TGCAGCGCCCTATCCGGGACAGGCACCTACGAGCAGTACTTC.

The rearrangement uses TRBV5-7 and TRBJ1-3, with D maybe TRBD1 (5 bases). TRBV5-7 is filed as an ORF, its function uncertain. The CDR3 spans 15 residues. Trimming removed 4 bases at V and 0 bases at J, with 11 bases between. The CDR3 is CASSPRGDSGNTIYF. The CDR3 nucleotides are TGTGCCAGCAGCCCACGGGGGGACTCTGGAAACACCATATATTTT.